This T cell receptor (beta chain) emerged from a study of blood T cell repertoires in COVID-19. Study in general: Sources were T cells, B-cell-depleted T cells, or PBMCs; the material itself was cDNA or gDNA.

Germline V gene data show CDR1 as MNHNY and CDR2 as SVGAGI (reference sequence). V was pared by 5 bases and J by 1 base, with 3 bases of the junction left unmatched. CDR3 size: 15 residues. Assay used: immunoSEQ multiplex PCR; TCRdb lists only in-frame clones, some missing. This table holds 180,000 or so clones, roughly 87% found once. V usage is TRBV6-6 and J usage is TRBJ2-5; 11 nucleotides line up with TRBD1. This clonotype was sampled from a woman aged 70-85 years with acute or convalescent COVID-19. The sample comprised peripheral blood. The DNA of the CDR3 is TGTGCCAGCAGTACGGGGACAGGGGGCCAAGAGACCCAGTACTTC. Translated: CASSTGTGGQETQYF.